One and the same sample provided the 14 T cell receptor beta chains below, sequenced in a study of memory CD4+ T cells and cytomegalovirus serostatus. The sort gate was single viable CD3+CD4+CD8-CD45RO+ cells for memory CD4+ T cells. Generated by immunoSEQ multiplex PCR, the TCRdb table keeps only in-frame clones and is missing some. The repertoire has about 56,000 clones, 82% of them found once; the top ten carry approximately 0.39%. Sequencing input: memory CD4+ T cells from blood. The receptors stem from an adult in good health and CMV-seronegative.

The chain carries TRBV7-2 and TRBJ2-1; D may be TRBD1 (6 bases). The CDR3 totals 14 residues. Germline values: CDR1 SGHTA, CDR2 FQGNSA. Trimming took 5 bases from V and 7 from J, leaving 15 bases between them. CDR3 nucleotide sequence: TGTGCCAGCAGCCCCATAGGAAGGGGGAATGAGCAGTTCTTC. As protein: CASSPIGRGNEQFF.

With regard to this clone: Mismatch with germline at one junction end may stem from a read error. CDR3 coding DNA: TGTGCCAGCAGTTCACGGACAGGGAAGGCGCATGGCCACACCTTC. Its translation is CASSSRTGKAHGHTF. The rearrangement links TRBV7-8 to TRBJ1-2, with 8 bases that match TRBD1. Germline V gives CDR1 SGHVS, CDR2 FQNEAQ. The CDR3 extends over 15 amino acids.

The V gene is TRBV7-8, the J gene TRBJ2-1; TRBD2 aligns across 11 bases. Losses at the gene ends were 0 bases for V and 4 bases for J; bases not matched to a gene: 8. CDR3 length: 18 amino acids. CDR1 SGHVS and CDR2 FQNEAQ come from the germline V gene. The CDR3 DNA reads as TGTGCCAGCAGCTTAGCGTACCTAGCGGGGGGAAAATACAATGAGCAGTTCTTC. This encodes CASSLAYLAGGKYNEQFF.

The genes are TRBV5-6 and TRBJ1-4, with TRBD1 identical over 8 bases. Trimming at V came to 4 bases and at J to 2 bases, leaving 10 bases not matched to a gene. This CDR3 region has 17 residues. Per the germline V gene, CDR1 is SGHDT and CDR2 is YYEEEE. CDR3 sequence: CASSPGTGRKTNEKLFF. CDR3 nucleotide sequence: TGTGCCAGCAGCCCCGGGACAGGAAGAAAGACTAATGAAAAACTGTTTTTT.

V usage is TRBV11-2 and J usage is TRBJ2-7, with D hard to call. The germline gives CDR1 SGHAT, CDR2 FQNNGV. V was cut by 0 bases and J by 6 bases, with 3 bases left in between. The CDR3 loop spans 11 amino acids. The CDR3 loop is CASSLDREQYF. In DNA, the CDR3 is TGTGCCAGCAGCTTAGATCGCGAGCAGTACTTC. The full variable domain, rest sourced from reference TRBV11-2 and TRBJ2-7, is EAGVAQSPRYKIIEKRQSVAFWCNPISGHATLYWYQQILGQGPKLLIQFQNNGVVDDSQLPKDRFSAERLKGVDSTLKIQPAKLEDSAVYLCASSLDREQYFGPGTRLTVT.

This sequence joins TRBV28 and TRBJ2-5; unclear D gene. The CDR3 covers 12 residues. Germline V gene sequence: CDR1 MDHEN, CDR2 SYDVKM. The V end was cut by 9 bases, the J end by 7 bases, with 15 bases between. The CDR3 sequence: CASWAPGRTQYF. CDR3 bases: TGTGCCAGTTGGGCCCCAGGCCGGACCCAGTACTTC.

V gene TRBV29-1 combines with J gene TRBJ1-1; D may be TRBD1 (5 bases). The CDR3 is 13 amino acids. Trimming removed 4 bases from V and 5 bases from J, with 14 bases in between. Germline CDR1 is SQVTM and CDR2 is ANQGSEA. The CDR3 sequence is CSVVRGVRTEAFF. The CDR3 nucleotides read TGCAGCGTTGTCCGGGGGGTACGGACTGAAGCTTTCTTT. The full variable domain, with the rest looked up from reference TRBV29-1 and TRBJ1-1, is SAVISQKPSRDICQRGTSLTIQCQVDSQVTMMFWYRQQPGQSLTLIATANQGSEATYESGFVIDKFPISRPNLTFSTLTVSNMSPEDSSIYLCSVVRGVRTEAFFGQGTRLTVV.

The gene calls are TRBV10-3 and TRBJ2-3, with a weak D call TRBD2 (7 bases). CDR3 length: 15 amino acids. V dropped 4 bases and J dropped 1 base, with 12 bases sitting between them. Germline-derived CDR1 and CDR2 are ENHRY and SYGVKD. The CDR3 DNA reads as TGTGCCATCAGTGTGAGGGGGGGCGGCACAGATACGCAGTATTTT. This sequence encodes CAISVRGGGTDTQYF.

The chain links TRBV28 to TRBJ1-2; possibly TRBD1 for D (6 bases). CDR1 is MDHEN, CDR2 SYDVKM, per germline. The V and J ends lost 8 bases and 5 bases respectively, with 15 bases between them. This CDR3 is 13 amino acids long. CDR3 bases: TGTGCCAGCGGAAGTGGGGGCGGGTATGGCTACACCTTC. The encoded protein is CASGSGGGYGYTF.

This chain joins TRBV5-6 and TRBJ1-2; D not certain. This CDR3 contains 14 residues. Trimming removed 3 bases at V and 0 bases at J, with 9 bases between. The germline V gene has CDR1 SGHDT and CDR2 YYEEEE. The CDR3 DNA follows: TGTGCCAGCAGCTGGAGCGGTTCTAACTATGGCTACACCTTC. As protein: CASSWSGSNYGYTF.

This clone was recorded a few times. Other nucleotide sequences in the sample specify the same CDR3. V is TRBV10-3 and J is TRBJ1-1; TRBD1 is a possible D gene (5 bases). This CDR3 spans 14 amino acids. CDR1 ENHRY and CDR2 SYGVKD come from the germline V gene. V was cut by 5 bases and J by 1 base, with 11 bases left in between. The CDR3 here is CAISPKGQNTEAFF. Here the CDR3 DNA reads TGTGCCATCAGTCCCAAGGGGCAGAACACTGAAGCTTTCTTT.

The chain recombines TRBV6-1 with TRBJ1-6, with unresolved D. Looked up from germline, CDR1 is MNHNS and CDR2 is SASEGT. The CDR3 totals 16 residues. Trimming removed 2 bases at V and 0 bases at J, with 8 bases between. This CDR3 reads CASSERYSSYNSPLHF. The CDR3 DNA reads TGTGCCAGCAGTGAACGGTACAGCTCCTATAATTCACCCCTCCACTTT.

CDR3 sequence: CASSRTQDTEAFF. The CDR3 nucleotides are TGTGCCAGTAGTAGGACCCAAGACACTGAAGCTTTCTTT. The chain recombines TRBV19 with TRBJ1-1; D gene ambiguous. This CDR3 is 13 amino acids long. V was clipped by 4 bases and J by 3 bases, with 9 bases between them. Germline V gives CDR1 LNHDA, CDR2 SQIVND (reference sequence).

The chain has TRBV18 and TRBJ2-7; weak D call: TRBD2 (5 bases). Trimming pared 2 bases from V and 7 bases from J, leaving 9 bases between. The V gene's germline CDR1 is KGHSH and CDR2 LQKENI. The CDR3 runs to 12 residues. CDR3 loop: CASSPTPGEQYF. The DNA for the CDR3 is TGTGCCAGCTCACCAACCCCGGGGGAGCAGTACTTC. The full variable domain, in which reference TRBV18 and TRBJ2-7 provide the parts outside the CDR3, is NAGVMQNPRHLVRRRGQEARLRCSPMKGHSHVYWYRQLPEEGLKFMVYLQKENIIDESGMPKERFSAEFPKEGPSILRIQQVVRGDSAAYFCASSPTPGEQYFGPGTRLTVT.